This T cell receptor beta chain appears in the sequencing data of a study of T-cell reconstitution after alpha-beta-depleted transplantation in children. Study results and caveats: There were reportedly several hundred expanded graft clones from which alpha-beta T cells came about two months after transplant. Some patients' high day-60 TCRbeta diversity was traced to surviving recipient T cells and thymic progenitors. Counts and diversity of T cells one year after transplant came mostly from newly produced T cells.

The CDR3 is 14 residues long. CDR1 and CDR2 (germline): MGHRA, YSYEKL. V lost 5 bases to trimming and J lost 6 bases; unmatched junction nucleotides: 6. This clonotype was observed many times. Its matching antigen is unknown. The TCRbeta library was prepared with unique molecular identifiers. A single record per CDR3 protein comes from TCRdb applying MiXCR to the PCR reads. The repertoire has 60,000 to 70,000 distinct CDR3 sequences, roughly 4.5% of them found once; the top ten carry about 19%. Here the sequenced sample was PBMCs, mostly from graft donor cells, taken 180 days after TCRalphabeta/CD19-depleted stem cell transplant. This chain joins TRBV4-1 and TRBJ2-2; 7 bases fit TRBD1. The sequence was collected from a boy under two years old who had a stem cell transplant for acute myeloid leukemia, so the T cells may come from the graft donor. Written as DNA, the CDR3 is TGCGCCAGCAGCGCACAGGGGTACGCCGGGGAGCTGTTTTTT. Amino acid sequence: CASSAQGYAGELFF.